The source of this T cell receptor (beta chain) is a study of regulatory T cells in long-lasting Graves disease. Per the germline V gene, CDR1 is SGHDN and CDR2 is FVKESK. The length of the CDR3 is 13 residues. V was clipped by 2 bases and J by 4 bases, with 8 bases between them. Building of the TCR beta libraries involved iRepertoire HTBI primers and Arm-PCR of CDR3 regions. TCRdb reanalysed the multiplex PCR reads using MiXCR and keeps one entry per CDR3 protein. Here the sample spans 350,000 to 450,000 distinct CDR3 sequences, roughly a sixth being singletons. Noted time point: newly diagnosed GD, antithyroid drugs for less than 3 months. The authors made the TCR library using RNA they extracted from PBMCs. The same sample was also studied in work on T cells in Graves' hyperthyroidism and ophthalmopathy.

This specimen consisted of peripheral blood mononuclear cells (PBMCs), obtained at new diagnosis, from a patient treated with antithyroid drugs. This clonotype was sampled from a man aged 40-55 years with Graves disease. This sequence joins TRBV14 and TRBJ2-5; perhaps D is TRBD1 or TRBD2 (5 bases each). CDR3 residues: CASSQYGGETQYF. Here the CDR3 DNA reads TGTGCCAGCAGCCAATATGGGGGAGAGACCCAGTACTTC.